Presented here are 17 T cell receptor beta chains from one specimen sequenced in a study of blood T cell repertoires in COVID-19. Only in-frame clones appear in the TCRdb table, and some are missing; sequencing was by immunoSEQ multiplex PCR. The sample lists some 240,000 clones; almost 85% were seen once. Sequenced sample: peripheral blood. All receptors derive from a woman aged 70-85 years with COVID-19, enrolled during active disease.

This chain links TRBV6-2 or TRBV6-3 with TRBJ1-2; TRBD1 might be the D (5 bases). Per germline, CDR1 MNHEY and CDR2 SVGEGT. With 3 bases removed from V and 2 bases from J, the gap between germline ends came to 10 bases. This CDR3 is 14 amino acids long. CDR3 nucleotide sequence: TGTGCCAGCAGTTATCCGGGACTCAACTATGGCTACACCTTC. Translated, it gives CASSYPGLNYGYTF.

The V call is TRBV2, the J call TRBJ1-1; 10 positions match TRBD1. V dropped 4 bases and J dropped 4; count of bases not matched to a gene: 12. CDR3 length: 17 amino acids. Germline V gives CDR1 SNHLY, CDR2 FYNNEI. In DNA, the CDR3 is TGTGCCAGCAGTGGGGGACAGGGGAATCAGCGTGGCACTGAAGCTTTCTTT. Residues: CASSGGQGNQRGTEAFF.

This clone turned up a few times. The V call is TRBV4-1, the J call TRBJ1-6, with unresolved D. Looked up from germline, CDR1 is MGHRA and CDR2 is YSYEKL. The CDR3 is 13 residues long. The V gene lost 4 bases and the J gene lost 6 bases, with 7 bases spanning the gap. As DNA, the CDR3 is TGCGCCAGCAGCCTACAGCTTAATTCACCCCTCCACTTT. It encodes CASSLQLNSPLHF.

The chain links TRBV20-1 to TRBJ2-3, with D possibly TRBD2 on 6 matching bases. This CDR3 region has 13 residues. Trimming left V 3 bases short and J 11 bases short, with 18 bases between. Germline V gene sequence: CDR1 DFQATT, CDR2 SNEGSKA (reference sequence). The CDR3 region is CSASASRTNGQYF. CDR3 bases: TGCAGTGCTAGTGCTAGCCGGACTAATGGGCAGTATTTT.

V and J are TRBV23-1 and TRBJ2-7, with 7 nucleotides matching TRBD1. TRBV23-1 carries the ORF label, with uncertain function. V shed 8 bases, J shed 5 bases, and the junction held 9 bases outside the gene matches. The CDR3 is 13 amino acids. Written as DNA, the CDR3 is TGCGCCAGCGTAAGACCACAGGGGAACGAGCAGTACTTC. Its protein is CASVRPQGNEQYF.

The gene calls are TRBV19 and TRBJ1-3; D gene uncertain. The V end was cut by 3 bases, the J end by 0 bases, with 12 bases between. Germline V CDR1 and CDR2: LNHDA, SQIVND (reference sequence). The CDR3 is made up of 16 amino acids. This chain's CDR3 is CASSILTGSSGNTIYF. CDR3 nucleotide sequence: TGTGCCAGTAGTATTCTCACTGGGAGCTCTGGAAACACCATATATTTT.

This clone has a single count. The chain links TRBV19 to TRBJ1-5; D is undetermined. Trimming left V 6 bases short and J 0 bases short, with 6 bases between. The CDR3 has 13 residues. Looked up from germline, CDR1 is LNHDA and CDR2 is SQIVND (reference sequence). This CDR3 is CASSVDSNQPQHF. The CDR3 DNA follows: TGTGCCAGTAGCGTAGATAGCAATCAGCCCCAGCATTTT.

V and J are TRBV4-3 and TRBJ2-1, with TRBD2 identical over 7 bases. CDR3 length equals 18 residues. Losses at the gene ends were 0 bases for V and 7 bases for J; bases not matched to a gene: 15. Looked up from germline, CDR1 is LGHNA and CDR2 is YSLEER. In DNA form, the CDR3 reads TGCGCCAGCAGCCAAGATTATTTAATTTGGGAGCGGGAAAATGAGCAGTTCTTC. Amino acids: CASSQDYLIWERENEQFF.

J is TRBJ1-6 and V is TRBV5-6; 7 nucleotides line up with TRBD1. CDR1 and CDR2 (germline): SGHDT, YYEEEE. V dropped 0 bases and J dropped 15; count of bases not matched to a gene: 15. The length of the CDR3 is 16 residues. CDR3 in DNA: TGTGCCAGCAGCTTGGCCGGTCGCCCGGAGCAGGGGGACCTCCACTTT. Amino acid sequence: CASSLAGRPEQGDLHF.

The chain has TRBV19 and TRBJ1-1, with no clear D. V lost 5 bases to trimming and J lost 8 bases, with 15 bases between them. Germline V gives CDR1 LNHDA, CDR2 SQIVND (reference sequence). The CDR3 length is 13 residues. In DNA, the CDR3 is TGTGCCAGTAGTCTCCCAGGCCGGTGGGAAGCTTTCTTT. Translation gives CASSLPGRWEAFF.

This chain uses TRBV6-2 or TRBV6-3 with TRBJ1-1, with D perhaps matching TRBD1 (6 bases). The germline V gene encodes CDR1 MNHEY and CDR2 SVGEGT. The CDR3 contains 14 residues. V was cut by 6 bases and J by 4 bases, with 15 bases left in between. The CDR3 reads CASSEGQFLTEAFF. CDR3 DNA sequence: TGTGCCAGCAGCGAAGGACAGTTTCTCACTGAAGCTTTCTTT.

The chain uses TRBV7-2 and TRBJ2-6, with 9 bases fitting TRBD1. With V trimmed by 1 base and J by 4 bases, 2 bases remained unmatched. Germline CDR1 reads SGHTA; CDR2 reads FQGNSA. The CDR3 contains 16 residues. The CDR3 spells CASSLGTGDGANVLTF. The DNA of the CDR3 is TGTGCCAGCAGCTTAGGGACAGGGGACGGGGCCAACGTCCTGACTTTC.

This sequence joins TRBV18 and TRBJ1-5; D is unresolved. Germline lookup yields CDR1 KGHSH and CDR2 LQKENI. The germline V and J ends were trimmed by 1 base and 7 bases, with 11 bases remaining between them. The CDR3 is 14 amino acids. The CDR3 coding sequence is TGTGCCAGCTCACCACAACCCTCAGAACAGCCCCAGCATTTT. Translation: CASSPQPSEQPQHF.

The chain joins TRBV7-3 to TRBJ2-1, with 9 bases lining up with TRBD2. The CDR3 sequence is 17 residues long. Unmatched junction bases numbered 5, after V lost 2 bases and J lost 0 bases. CDR1 is SGHTA and CDR2 is FQGTGA in the germline V gene. CDR3 sequence: CASSLRASGASYNEQFF. The CDR3 coding sequence is TGTGCCAGCAGCTTACGGGCTAGCGGGGCCTCCTACAATGAGCAGTTCTTC.

This clone came up a few times. The CDR3 DNA sequence: TGTGCCAGCAGCAACACAGGGGGTACTGGAAACACCATATATTTT. Its translation is CASSNTGGTGNTIYF. V usage is TRBV5-6 and J usage is TRBJ1-3; 8 bases agree with TRBD1. The CDR3 contains 15 residues. CDR1 SGHDT and CDR2 YYEEEE come from the germline V gene. V dropped 4 bases and J dropped 2; count of bases not matched to a gene: 5.

The chain employs TRBV10-3 and TRBJ2-2, with 8 bases aligning to TRBD1. The CDR3 contains 14 residues. Germline V CDR1 and CDR2: ENHRY, SYGVKD. V was clipped by 6 bases and J by 4 bases; unmatched bases: 4. CDR3 sequence: CAIRGQGSTGELFF. The CDR3 region has the DNA TGTGCCATCAGAGGACAGGGATCCACCGGGGAGCTGTTTTTT.

The chain links TRBV27 to TRBJ2-7; 9 nucleotides match TRBD1. V lost 5 bases, J lost 7 bases, and 9 bases stayed unmatched. Germline loops: CDR1 MNHEY, CDR2 SMNVEV (reference sequence). The CDR3 is 14 residues long. CDR3 sequence (DNA): TGTGCCAGCAGTCCGGGACAGGGAAGGGGGGAGCAGTACTTC. It yields the protein CASSPGQGRGEQYF.